These T cell receptor beta chains were read from a single sample in a study of blood T cell repertoires in COVID-19. This table comes from immunoSEQ multiplex PCR, and its TCRdb copy is limited to in-frame clones, with some not included. The table records roughly 180,000 clones, approximately 77% of them present only once. Specimen: PBMCs or T cells enriched from blood (not recorded which). These receptors were obtained from a man in his fifties or sixties who had recovered from COVID-19. CDR3s include the opening cysteine and the closing phenylalanine or tryptophan. D genes are given only for firm matches. Clone sizes are given selectively: once, few, many, or a class where the clone is expanded.

j_call clone_size d_call v_call cdr3_aa
TRBJ2-3 . . TRBV29-1 CSVVRERRVTLTDTQYF
TRBJ2-2 . . TRBV9 CASSVGKGMGGELFF
TRBJ1-5 . . TRBV19 CASSLREGSNQPQHF
TRBJ2-2 . . TRBV24-1 CATSDPSRASQGGVYTGELFF
TRBJ2-7 . TRBD1 TRBV11-1 CASSFGTAIPYEQYF
TRBJ1-2 . . TRBV11-2 CASSSLRIDRNYGYTF
TRBJ1-2 once . TRBV10-3 CAISDLYGYTF
TRBJ1-1 . . TRBV10-3 CAIMGGTEAFF
TRBJ2-1 . . TRBV19 CASSYGGQIYNEQFF
TRBJ2-1 . TRBD1 TRBV7-6 CASSFTGASYNEQFF
TRBJ2-3 few . TRBV3-1/TRBV3-2 CASSQEFYFTDTQYF
TRBJ1-2 . TRBD1 TRBV6-1 CASSEAWDSLYGYTF
TRBJ1-1 . . TRBV6-1 CASSESIVAFF
TRBJ1-2 . TRBD1 TRBV7-3 CASSFGTGTFNYGYTF
TRBJ2-4 . TRBD2 TRBV4-1 CASSQGPTSGRAKNIQYF
TRBJ2-7 . . TRBV5-6 CASSLGHRYEQYF
TRBJ2-2 . TRBD1 TRBV7-7 CASSSWTGRSGELFF
TRBJ2-5 . . TRBV5-1 CASSTGQETQYF
TRBJ1-4 few . TRBV10-3 CAISGSQGNEKLFF
TRBJ2-2 few . TRBV7-3 CASSLTREGRAGELFF
TRBJ1-1 . . TRBV19 CASNGLGGSRTEAFF
TRBJ1-1 . . TRBV7-8 CASSLAPGSGAFF
TRBJ2-2 . TRBD1 TRBV5-1 CASSLSRGRDTGELFF
TRBJ1-5 once . TRBV24-1 CATSGITGTPSNQPQHF
TRBJ1-1 . . TRBV15 CATSLQGRAEAFF
TRBJ2-3 . TRBD2 TRBV7-9 CASSRGGGVPPTRTDTQYF
TRBJ1-4 . TRBD1 TRBV7-2 CASSLNRGGSEKLFF
TRBJ1-5 . TRBD1 TRBV7-2 CASSFRTGWDQPQHF
TRBJ2-3 . TRBD1 TRBV18 CASSLLPRQGTTSTDTQYF
TRBJ2-1 . . TRBV2 CASSLGPYNEQFF
TRBJ2-3 . . TRBV7-9 CASSFERSTDTQYF
TRBJ1-2 . . TRBV9 CASSVGRGEWGYTF
TRBJ1-6 . . TRBV7-9 CASSSPPGGLSYNSPLHF
TRBJ1-5 . . TRBV7-2 CASSLQIRETIRGQPQHF
TRBJ1-5 . . TRBV19 CAVPSWRQNQPQHF
TRBJ2-5 . TRBD2 TRBV24-1 CATSDSRLAGVRETQYF
TRBJ2-2 . . TRBV11-3 CASSSPRGPGELFF
TRBJ1-6 few . TRBV7-2 CASRPWVGQDSSYNSPLHF
TRBJ2-5 . TRBD1 TRBV28 CASSDRGRETQYF